These T cell receptor beta chains were read from a single sample in a study of OX40 agonist ivuxolimab in advanced cancers. Sequenced by immunoSEQ multiplex PCR; TCRdb stores in-frame clones only, minus some. This sample has about 56,000 clones, with roughly 80% found just once. The sequencing used CD4+ or CD8+ T cells sorted from blood, collected in a trial of the OX40 agonist ivuxolimab. The receptors shown here come from an adult with an advanced solid tumor such as melanoma, head and neck, liver or kidney cancer. CDR3s include the opening cysteine and the closing phenylalanine or tryptophan. A D gene is named only where the DNA matches it firmly. Rows may omit the clone size; those that give it use once, few, many or a size class.

NA	NA	TRBV5-1	CASSLGGSGGYTF
NA	TRBD1	TRBV4-3	CASSRMWDRNSPLHF
NA	NA	TRBV19	CASRPGSKSSSTDTQYF
NA	NA	TRBV5-1	CASSLARTGELFF
NA	NA	TRBV27	CASTSALKNIQYF
NA	NA	TRBV7-3	CASSAGFGTGERETQYF
NA	TRBD1	TRBV5-1	CASSPPGTGLFKYF
few	TRBD2	TRBV6-6	CASSKTSGTNTGELFF
few	TRBD1	TRBV14	CASRRQGPYEQYF
NA	NA	TRBV7-6	CASSSPLSAPSEAFF
NA	NA	TRBV29-1	CSVVGADNQPQHF
few	NA	TRBV5-4	CASSPGAYGYTF
NA	TRBD1	TRBV6-5	CASSRTGPSGNTIYF
once	TRBD2	TRBV30	CAWSVSPRERTYEQYF
NA	NA	TRBV5-1	CASSLPPETQYF
few	NA	TRBV18	CASSPPSTNTEAFF
NA	NA	TRBV7-9	CASSLVSGSSRTQYF
few	NA	TRBV19	CASSIGVMQPQHF
NA	TRBD1	TRBV19	CASSPPRQGTEAFF
NA	NA	TRBV27	CASSQYPGRFQRAGANVLTF
NA	TRBD1	TRBV7-2	CASSSRTGPNSGNTIYF
once	NA	TRBV19	CASTHGSTVGNEQFF
NA	NA	TRBV7-2	CASSVGGPTDTQYF
once	TRBD1	TRBV5-8	CASSRGDRATGANVLTF
NA	NA	TRBV29-1	CSVEGGTYEQFF
NA	NA	TRBV28	CASSSELTSGNTIYF
NA	TRBD1	TRBV9	CASSVGTGWSPLHF
NA	NA	TRBV28	CASSLFDGSNEKLFF
NA	NA	TRBV11-3	CASRGLGDEQYF
NA	TRBD1	TRBV30	CALRQGNYGYTF
NA	NA	TRBV19	CASSTQETQYF
NA	NA	TRBV4-3	CASSPRASFKNIQYF
NA	TRBD1	TRBV19	CASGRQGGPGELFF
NA	NA	TRBV7-9	CASSFQGHPPGELFF
once	NA	TRBV19	CATADRSYSNQPQHF
once	NA	TRBV6-6	CATSRDGNYGYTF
once	NA	TRBV5-6	CASSWGSQGTTEAFF
NA	TRBD1	TRBV11-2	CASRQGQGRHTIYF
NA	NA	TRBV7-9	CASRQESTDTQYF
NA	TRBD1	TRBV5-1	CASSLSGTGGNQPQHF
NA	TRBD1	TRBV6-1	CASRDRGLMNTEAFF
once	TRBD1	TRBV7-2	CASSPGQGSYEQFF
few	TRBD1	TRBV6-5	CASSNTGGKNTEAFF
NA	NA	TRBV2	CASSNGPVKRYEQYF
NA	TRBD2	TRBV9	CASSVGGGGAANVLTF
NA	NA	TRBV4-1	CAGPWEGGYEQYF